This TCR beta chain was retrieved from a study of T cells after yellow fever vaccination. Notes on the study in general: Only a small proportion of the clonotypes turned up in both the CD4 and the CD8 compartments, likely arising from convergent recombination.

The CDR3 consists of 13 residues. Germline V CDR1 and CDR2: LGHDT, YNNKEL (reference sequence). The V end was cut by 3 bases, the J end by 3 bases, with 6 bases between. Concerning this clonotype: What it binds is not known.

By 5'RACE template switching, TCR cDNA was produced, with a universal primer site and UMIs added in the process. TCRdb re-called the 5' RACE reads with MiXCR, one entry per CDR3 protein. The sample shows 300,000 or so distinct CDR3 sequences, roughly 7% of them seen only once. The sequencing here drew on PBMCs, taken about 49 days after the first yellow fever vaccination. The rearrangement joins TRBV3-1 to TRBJ2-4; no clear D gene. This TCR was sampled from a young man who received the YFV17D yellow fever vaccine. The CDR3: CASSQASKNIQYF. Here the CDR3 DNA reads TGTGCCAGCAGCCAGGCTAGCAAAAACATTCAGTACTTC.